This is a list of T cell receptor beta chains from one sample in a study of blood T cell repertoires in COVID-19. The assay was immunoSEQ multiplex PCR, and TCRdb's table has in-frame clones only and misses some. Among approximately 180,000 clones listed, over 80% were seen once. Sequencing was performed on peripheral blood. The receptors were gathered from a woman aged 45-65 years with acute or convalescent COVID-19. Each CDR3 is given with its conserved first and last residue. Each record gives: D gene, V gene, clone size, J gene, CDR3 protein, CDR3 DNA. A D gene is named only where the DNA matches it firmly. Only some rows state a clone size, as once, few, many or a class for expanded clones.

TRBD1	TRBV5-1	-	TRBJ1-2	CASSEGQVGNYGYTF	TGCGCCAGCAGCGAGGGACAGGTGGGGAACTATGGCTACACCTTC
-	TRBV20-1	-	TRBJ1-1	CSARRTAEAFF	TGCAGTGCTAGAAGGACAGCGGAAGCTTTCTTT
-	TRBV12-3/TRBV12-4	few	TRBJ1-1	CASSLYNEAFF	TGTGCCAGCAGTCTTTATAATGAAGCTTTCTTT
-	TRBV13	-	TRBJ1-1	CASSFAGGNTEAFF	TGTGCCAGCAGCTTCGCGGGCGGGAACACTGAAGCTTTCTTT
TRBD2	TRBV7-9	-	TRBJ2-2	CASSPPGLAGRSTGELFF	TGTGCCAGCAGCCCACCGGGACTAGCGGGGCGCAGCACCGGGGAGCTGTTTTTT
TRBD1	TRBV18	-	TRBJ1-2	CASSPYRGPLNYGYTF	TGTGCCAGCTCACCATACAGGGGCCCCCTTAACTATGGCTACACCTTC
-	TRBV9	-	TRBJ1-1	CASSVEGRVNTEAFF	TGTGCCAGCAGCGTAGAAGGCAGGGTGAACACTGAAGCTTTCTTT
TRBD2	TRBV6-5	-	TRBJ2-3	CASKREGSDTQYF	TGTGCCAGCAAGCGGGAGGGGTCAGATACGCAGTATTTT
-	TRBV9	-	TRBJ1-1	CASSASGRANTEAFF	TGTGCCAGCAGCGCCTCGGGAAGGGCGAACACTGAAGCTTTCTTT
-	TRBV20-1	-	TRBJ2-7	CSASNPRGSSYEQYF	TGCAGTGCTAGTAACCCGCGCGGCAGCTCCTACGAGCAGTACTTC
-	TRBV12-3/TRBV12-4	-	TRBJ1-5	CASSFRGQPQHF	TGTGCCAGCAGTTTCAGGGGTCAGCCCCAGCATTTT
-	TRBV5-1	-	TRBJ1-5	CASSLVGGQPQHF	TGCGCCAGCAGCTTGGTGGGCGGGCAGCCCCAGCATTTT
TRBD1	TRBV30	-	TRBJ1-1	CAWSRPGGNTEAFF	TGTGCCTGGAGCCGGCCAGGGGGAAACACTGAAGCTTTCTTT
-	TRBV5-1	once	TRBJ1-2	CASSRDMDGYTF	TGCGCCAGCAGCCGAGACATGGATGGCTACACCTTC
-	TRBV11-2	-	TRBJ2-3	CASSLNPVSTDTQYF	TGTGCCAGCAGCTTAAATCCCGTAAGCACAGATACGCAGTATTTT
-	TRBV7-8	-	TRBJ1-6	CASSRPGLSTLHF	TGTGCCAGCAGCCGACCAGGGCTTAGCACCCTCCACTTT
-	TRBV2	once	TRBJ1-5	CASSESLAALEPQHF	TGTGCCAGCAGTGAATCGTTGGCAGCCCTAGAGCCCCAGCATTTT
TRBD1	TRBV10-3	-	TRBJ1-1	CAISPTGGDTEAFF	TGTGCCATCAGCCCGACAGGGGGTGACACTGAAGCTTTCTTT
-	TRBV6-2/TRBV6-3	once	TRBJ2-7	CASSREDYEQYF	TGTGCCAGCAGCCGCGAAGACTACGAGCAGTACTTC
-	TRBV7-4	-	TRBJ1-5	CASSHTRGGGFLSNQPQHF	TGTGCCAGCAGCCACACCAGGGGAGGGGGTTTTCTCAGCAATCAGCCCCAGCATTTT
TRBD1	TRBV18	-	TRBJ2-4	CASSPGTGTGGSIQYF	TGTGCCAGCTCCCCCGGGACAGGGACCGGAGGGAGCATTCAGTACTTC
TRBD2	TRBV5-4	once	TRBJ2-6	CASSLGLAGGRANVLTF	TGTGCCAGCAGCTTGGGACTAGCGGGGGGAAGGGCCAACGTCCTGACTTTC
TRBD1	TRBV14	few	TRBJ1-2	CASSLINQQGGGYTF	TGTGCCAGCAGCCTGATCAACCAGCAGGGGGGTGGCTACACCTTC
-	TRBV10-3	-	TRBJ1-5	CAISEWGDSNQPQHF	TGTGCCATCAGTGAGTGGGGGGATAGCAATCAGCCCCAGCATTTT
TRBD1	TRBV18	-	TRBJ1-3	CASSPFSGTGAGNTIYF	TGTGCCAGCTCACCCTTTTCCGGGACAGGGGCTGGAAACACCATATATTTT
-	TRBV11-2	-	TRBJ2-1	CASSPGGDQVYNEQFF	TGTGCCAGCAGCCCCGGAGGGGACCAAGTTTACAATGAGCAGTTCTTC
TRBD1	TRBV19	-	TRBJ1-2	CASSIVRGPYGYTF	TGTGCCAGTAGTATTGTTAGGGGGCCCTATGGCTACACCTTC
-	TRBV19	few	TRBJ1-2	CASRIRQQLNYGYTF	TGTGCCAGTAGGATTAGACAGCAACTTAACTATGGCTACACCTTC
TRBD1	TRBV5-1	-	TRBJ1-2	CASSWGTGQDYGYTF	TGCGCCAGCAGCTGGGGGACAGGGCAGGACTATGGCTACACCTTC